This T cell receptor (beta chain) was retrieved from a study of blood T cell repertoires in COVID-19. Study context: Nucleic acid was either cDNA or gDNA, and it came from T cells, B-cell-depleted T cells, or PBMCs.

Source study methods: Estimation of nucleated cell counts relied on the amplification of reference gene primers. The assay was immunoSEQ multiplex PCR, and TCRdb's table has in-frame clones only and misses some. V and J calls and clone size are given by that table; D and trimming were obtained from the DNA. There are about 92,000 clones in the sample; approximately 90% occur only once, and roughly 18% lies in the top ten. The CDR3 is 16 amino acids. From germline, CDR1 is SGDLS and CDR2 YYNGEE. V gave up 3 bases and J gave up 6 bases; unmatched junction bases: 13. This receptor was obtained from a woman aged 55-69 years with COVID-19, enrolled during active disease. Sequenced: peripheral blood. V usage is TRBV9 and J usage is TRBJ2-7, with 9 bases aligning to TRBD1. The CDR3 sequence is CASSDTTGGLLGEQYF. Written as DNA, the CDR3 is TGTGCCAGCAGCGACACGACAGGGGGACTCTTGGGCGAGCAGTACTTC. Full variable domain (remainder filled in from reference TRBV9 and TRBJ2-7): DSGVTQTPKHLITATGQRVTLRCSPRSGDLSVYWYQQSLDQGLQFLIQYYNGEERAKGNILERFSAQQFPDLHSELNLSSLELGDSALYFCASSDTTGGLLGEQYFGPGTRLTVT.